A selection of T cell receptor beta chains follows, all from one sample in a study of blood T cell repertoires in COVID-19. Data came from immunoSEQ multiplex PCR; TCRdb stores just in-frame clones and leaves some out. The top ten hold 5% to 6% of the sample, which has tens of thousands of clones, around 90% seen once. Sequencing was performed on peripheral blood. Source of these receptors: a man aged 55 to 70 with acute or convalescent COVID-19. CDR3s include the opening cysteine and the closing phenylalanine or tryptophan. The order of the fields is V gene, CDR3 length, D gene, J gene, clone size, CDR3 DNA, CDR3 protein. A D gene is named only where the DNA matches it firmly. The size field is filled for only some rows; it gives once, few, many or a size class.

TRBV7-2	12	TRBD1	TRBJ1-2	once	TGTGCCAGCAGCTTCCAGGGGGATGGCTACACCTTC	CASSFQGDGYTF
TRBV29-1	11	NA	TRBJ1-4	NA	TGCAGCGTTGTAAAGGGGGAAAAACTGTTTTTT	CSVVKGEKLFF
TRBV4-3	16	NA	TRBJ1-5	NA	TGCGCCAGCAGCCAAGATGGGAATGGGAGGGCACAGCCCCAGCATTTT	CASSQDGNGRAQPQHF
TRBV9	13	TRBD1	TRBJ1-2	NA	TGTGCCAGCAGCCCGGACAGGGGGTATGGCTACACCTTC	CASSPDRGYGYTF
TRBV5-1	14	NA	TRBJ1-1	NA	TGCGCCAGCAGACCGCAGGGCTTGAACACTGAAGCTTTCTTT	CASRPQGLNTEAFF
TRBV19	10	TRBD1	TRBJ1-2	NA	TGTGCCAGAGGACAGGGTGGCTACACCTTC	CARGQGGYTF
TRBV5-1	15	TRBD2	TRBJ2-7	NA	TGCGCCAGCAGCTTGGAGCCGGGGGGGCTGTACGAGCAGTACTTC	CASSLEPGGLYEQYF
TRBV6-5	14	NA	TRBJ1-1	NA	TGTGCCAGCAGTTACTCGTCCAGAAACACTGAAGCTTTCTTT	CASSYSSRNTEAFF
TRBV6-2/TRBV6-3	14	NA	TRBJ1-4	NA	TGTGCCAGCAGTTACGCGTTTGGTCTTGAAAAACTGTTTTTT	CASSYAFGLEKLFF
TRBV6-5	15	NA	TRBJ1-2	NA	TGTGCCAGCAGCAACACAGGGATCGGCTCCTATGGCTACACCTTC	CASSNTGIGSYGYTF
TRBV5-1	13	NA	TRBJ1-3	NA	TGCGCCAGCAGCGCGGACTCTGGAAACACCATATATTTT	CASSADSGNTIYF
TRBV3-1/TRBV3-2	19	TRBD2	TRBJ2-2	NA	TGTGCCAGCAGCCACCTCTTAGCGGGGGGGCATACGAACACCGGGGAGCTGTTTTTT	CASSHLLAGGHTNTGELFF
TRBV4-3	16	NA	TRBJ2-2	NA	TGCGCCAGCAGCCAAACCAGGGTTGTGTTGTCCGGGGAGCTGTTTTTT	CASSQTRVVLSGELFF